This T cell receptor beta chain was recorded in a study of identical twins. Worth noting for this clonotype: Antigen: not known.

TCRdb itself ran the 5' RACE reads through MiXCR, one entry per CDR3 protein. The sample lists approximately 680,000 distinct CDR3 sequences; 7.1% were seen once. Whole-study findings and limits: Beta clonotypes that were abundant in cord blood contained fewer insertions, a pattern absent from memory repertoires. The models systematically underestimated how much out-of-frame TCR alpha was shared in monozygotic twins. Invariant T cells like MAIT and iNKT could partly confound the zero-insertion analyses.

Trimming took 0 bases from V and 7 from J; bases not matched to a gene: 9. CDR1 and CDR2 (germline): DFQATT, SNEGSKA (reference sequence). This CDR3 comprises 16 residues. The same specimen was also included in a second study, on yellow fever vaccine responses in identical twins. This second study says: Twins reportedly mounted vaccine T cell responses that seemed partly convergent, partly personalized.

This rearrangement joins TRBV20-1 to TRBJ2-1; TRBD1 matches 10 bases. The receptor's source is a woman between 18 and 29 years old in good health. The sequenced sample was PBMCs. The CDR3 reads CSARDPLGQGWNEQFF. The CDR3 region has the DNA TGCAGTGCTAGAGATCCGTTGGGACAGGGGTGGAATGAGCAGTTCTTC.